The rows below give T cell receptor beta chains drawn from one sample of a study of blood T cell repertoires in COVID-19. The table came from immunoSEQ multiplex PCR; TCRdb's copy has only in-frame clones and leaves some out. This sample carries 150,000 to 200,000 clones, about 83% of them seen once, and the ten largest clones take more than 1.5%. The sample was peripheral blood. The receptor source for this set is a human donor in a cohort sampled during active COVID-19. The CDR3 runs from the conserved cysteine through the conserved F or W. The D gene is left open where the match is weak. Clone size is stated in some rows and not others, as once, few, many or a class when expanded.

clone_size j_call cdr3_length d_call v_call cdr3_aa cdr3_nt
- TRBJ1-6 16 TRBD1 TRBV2 CASSDALGQASSPLHF TGTGCCAGCAGTGACGCCCTGGGACAGGCGTCATCACCCCTCCACTTT
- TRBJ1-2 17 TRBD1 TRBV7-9 CASSLGTGGDLDYGYTF TGTGCCAGCAGCTTAGGGACAGGGGGCGATTTAGACTATGGCTACACCTTC
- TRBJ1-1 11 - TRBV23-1 CATTGQLGAFF TGCGCCACCACCGGACAGCTTGGGGCTTTCTTT
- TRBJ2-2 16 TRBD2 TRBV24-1 CATSDIAGGGTGELFF TGTGCCACCAGTGACATAGCGGGAGGGGGCACCGGGGAGCTGTTTTTT
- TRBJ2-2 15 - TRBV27 CASTGGPANTGELFF TGTGCCAGCACCGGGGGACCCGCGAACACCGGGGAGCTGTTTTTT
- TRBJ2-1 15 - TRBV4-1 CASSQGADPWNEQFF TGCGCCAGCAGCCAAGGAGCGGACCCCTGGAATGAGCAGTTCTTC
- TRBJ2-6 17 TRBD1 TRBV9 CASSPQGVGSGANVLTF TGTGCCAGCAGCCCGCAGGGGGTGGGATCAGGGGCCAACGTCCTGACTTTC
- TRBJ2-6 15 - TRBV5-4 CASSLDSSGANVLTF TGTGCCAGCAGCTTGGACAGCTCTGGGGCCAACGTCCTGACTTTC
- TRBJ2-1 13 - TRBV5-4 CASIKVGGNEQFF TGTGCCAGCATAAAGGTGGGAGGCAATGAGCAGTTCTTC
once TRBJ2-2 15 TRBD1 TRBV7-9 CASTNDRDNTGELFF TGTGCCAGCACCAATGACAGGGACAACACCGGGGAGCTGTTTTTT